The clone carrying this TCR beta chain was counted a few times. The entry originates in a study of blood T cell repertoires in COVID-19. Study-level information: The United States, Italy and Spain supplied acute and convalescent COVID-19 samples. PBMCs, B-cell-depleted T cells, or T cells provided the cDNA or gDNA that made up the material.

The V gene's germline CDR1 is SGHNT and CDR2 YYREEE (reference sequence). V lost 1 base and J lost 8, with 15 bases in between. The CDR3 runs 14 residues. In the authors' workflow: Reference gene primer amplification in the assay estimated nucleated cell counts. The method was immunoSEQ multiplex PCR; TCRdb's version includes in-frame clones alone and lacks a portion of them. V, J and clone size are those of that table, while D and trimming were read from the DNA. The repertoire has roughly 79,000 clones, roughly 90% of them found once; the top ten carry 4.6%. The material sequenced was peripheral blood. The source of this sequence is a man between 45 and 60 years old with active COVID-19. The chain recombines TRBV5-4 with TRBJ1-2; a possible D gene is TRBD1 (6 bases). The CDR3 DNA reads TGTGCCAGCAGCTTGAATTCAGGGGCTGGGGGCTACACCTTC. It yields the protein CASSLNSGAGGYTF.